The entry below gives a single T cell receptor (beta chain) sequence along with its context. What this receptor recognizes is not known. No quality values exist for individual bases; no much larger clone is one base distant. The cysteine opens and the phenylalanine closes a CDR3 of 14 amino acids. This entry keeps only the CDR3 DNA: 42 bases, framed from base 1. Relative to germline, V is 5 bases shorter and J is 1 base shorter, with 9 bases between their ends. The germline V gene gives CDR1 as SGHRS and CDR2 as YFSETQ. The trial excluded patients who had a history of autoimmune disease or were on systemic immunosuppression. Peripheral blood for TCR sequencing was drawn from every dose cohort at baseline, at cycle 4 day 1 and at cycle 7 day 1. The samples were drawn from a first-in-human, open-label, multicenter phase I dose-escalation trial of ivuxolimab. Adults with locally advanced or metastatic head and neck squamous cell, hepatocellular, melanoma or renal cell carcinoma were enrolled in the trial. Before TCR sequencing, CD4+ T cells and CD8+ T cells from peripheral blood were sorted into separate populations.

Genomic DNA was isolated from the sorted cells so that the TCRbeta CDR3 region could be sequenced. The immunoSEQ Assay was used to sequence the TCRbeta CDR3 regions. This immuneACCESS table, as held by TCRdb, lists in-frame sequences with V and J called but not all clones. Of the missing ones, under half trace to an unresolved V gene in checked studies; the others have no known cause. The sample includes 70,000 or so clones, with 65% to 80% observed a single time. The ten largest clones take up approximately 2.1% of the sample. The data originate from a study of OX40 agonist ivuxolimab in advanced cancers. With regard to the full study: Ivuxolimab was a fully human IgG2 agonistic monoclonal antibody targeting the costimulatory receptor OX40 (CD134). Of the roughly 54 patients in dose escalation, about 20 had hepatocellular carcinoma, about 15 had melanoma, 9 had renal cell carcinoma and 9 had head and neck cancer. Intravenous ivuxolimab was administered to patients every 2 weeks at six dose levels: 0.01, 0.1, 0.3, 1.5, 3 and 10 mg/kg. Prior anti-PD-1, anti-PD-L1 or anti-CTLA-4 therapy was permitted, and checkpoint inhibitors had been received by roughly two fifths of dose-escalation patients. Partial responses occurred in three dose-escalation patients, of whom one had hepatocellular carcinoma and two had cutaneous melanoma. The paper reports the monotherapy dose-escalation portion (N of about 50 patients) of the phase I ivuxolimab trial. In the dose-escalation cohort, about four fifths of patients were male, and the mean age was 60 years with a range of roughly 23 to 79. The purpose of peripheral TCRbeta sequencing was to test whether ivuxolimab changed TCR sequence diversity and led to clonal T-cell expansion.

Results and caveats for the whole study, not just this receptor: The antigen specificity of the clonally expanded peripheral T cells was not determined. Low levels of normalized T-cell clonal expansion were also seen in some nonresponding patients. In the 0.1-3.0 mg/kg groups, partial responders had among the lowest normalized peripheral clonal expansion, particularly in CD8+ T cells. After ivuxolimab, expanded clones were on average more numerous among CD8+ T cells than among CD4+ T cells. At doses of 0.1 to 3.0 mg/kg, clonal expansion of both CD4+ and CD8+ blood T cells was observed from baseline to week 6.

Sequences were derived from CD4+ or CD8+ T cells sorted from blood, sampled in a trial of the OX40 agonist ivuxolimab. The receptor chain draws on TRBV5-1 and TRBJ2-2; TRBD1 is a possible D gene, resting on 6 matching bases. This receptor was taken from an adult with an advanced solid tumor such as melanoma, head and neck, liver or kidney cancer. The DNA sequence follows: TGCGCCAGCAGGCAACAGGGGAACACCGGGGAGCTGTTTTTT. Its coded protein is CASRQQGNTGELFF.